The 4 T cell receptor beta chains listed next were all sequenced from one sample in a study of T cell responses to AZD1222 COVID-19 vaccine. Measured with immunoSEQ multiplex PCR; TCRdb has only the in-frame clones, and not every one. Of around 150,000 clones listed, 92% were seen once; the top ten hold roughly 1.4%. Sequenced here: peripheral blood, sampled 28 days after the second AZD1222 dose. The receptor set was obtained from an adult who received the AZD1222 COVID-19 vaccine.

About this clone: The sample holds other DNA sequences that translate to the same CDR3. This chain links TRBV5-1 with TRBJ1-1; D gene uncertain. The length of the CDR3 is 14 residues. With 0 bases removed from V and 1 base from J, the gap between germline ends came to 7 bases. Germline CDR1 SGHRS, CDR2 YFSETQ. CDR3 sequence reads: CASSLDRGNTEAFF. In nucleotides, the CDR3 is TGCGCCAGCAGCTTGGATCGGGGGAACACTGAAGCTTTCTTT. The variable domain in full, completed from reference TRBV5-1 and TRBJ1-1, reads KAGVTQTPRYLIKTRGQQVTLSCSPISGHRSVSWYQQTPGQGLQFLFEYFSETQRNKGNFPGRFSGRQFSNSRSEMNVSTLELGDSALYLCASSLDRGNTEAFFGQGTRLTVV.

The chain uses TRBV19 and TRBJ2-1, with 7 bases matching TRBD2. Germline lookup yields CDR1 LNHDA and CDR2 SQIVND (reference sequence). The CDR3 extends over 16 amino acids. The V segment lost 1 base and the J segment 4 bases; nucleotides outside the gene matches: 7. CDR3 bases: TGTGCCAGTAGTATAGTCTCTAGCGGAGATTACAATGAGCAGTTCTTC. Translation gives CASSIVSSGDYNEQFF.

This CDR3 reads CASSLRPPRGPPGGEQFF. For the CDR3, the DNA is TGTGCCAGCAGCTTAAGACCCCCCCGGGGGCCGCCTGGAGGTGAGCAGTTCTTC. The V gene is TRBV11-2, the J gene TRBJ2-1, with D perhaps TRBD1 or TRBD2 (6 bases each). Trimming pared 2 bases from V and 9 bases from J, leaving 26 bases between. The CDR3 extends over 18 amino acids. Per germline, CDR1 SGHAT and CDR2 FQNNGV.

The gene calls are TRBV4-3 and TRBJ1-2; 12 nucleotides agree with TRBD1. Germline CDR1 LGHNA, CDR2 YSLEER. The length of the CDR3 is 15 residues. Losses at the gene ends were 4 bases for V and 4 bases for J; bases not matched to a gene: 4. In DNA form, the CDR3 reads TGCGCCAGCAGCCGGGGGACAGGGGGCGGCTATGGCTACACCTTC. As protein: CASSRGTGGGYGYTF.